These 18 T cell receptor beta chains came from one sample sequenced in a study of cytomegalovirus exposure and HLA in healthy donors. Profiling relied on immunoSEQ multiplex PCR, and the TCRdb table lists in-frame clones only, not all of them. The sample lists about 150,000 clones; 85% to 90% were seen once. Sequenced: PBMCs. The receptor source for this set is a young woman in good health and CMV-seropositive.

The chain is built from TRBV19 and TRBJ2-7; D uncertain. The CDR3 has 12 amino acids. V was trimmed by 3 bases and J by 6 bases, leaving 9 bases between them. CDR1 and CDR2 (germline): LNHDA, SQIVND (reference sequence). The CDR3 sequence: CASSIPPREQYF. CDR3 nucleotides: TGTGCCAGTAGTATCCCTCCTCGCGAGCAGTACTTC.

The table lists this clone with a count of one. V and J are TRBV7-2 and TRBJ2-7, with TRBD1 matching over 9 bases. The CDR3 sequence is 14 residues long. After removal of 5 bases from V and 4 bases from J, the junction contained 6 bases not matched to a gene. Germline loops: CDR1 SGHTA, CDR2 FQGNSA. The CDR3 DNA is TGTGCCAGCAGCGCATGGGACAGGGCGTACGAGCAGTACTTC. Amino acids: CASSAWDRAYEQYF.

On this clone: Additional DNA sequences in this sample encode the identical CDR3. This rearrangement joins TRBV5-4 to TRBJ2-2, with D perhaps matching TRBD2 (6 bases). Per germline, CDR1 SGHNT and CDR2 YYREEE (reference sequence). This CDR3 contains 15 residues. Trimming cost V 0 bases and J 0 bases, with 6 bases left between them. The CDR3 loop reads CASSLAGANTGELFF. The DNA for the CDR3 is TGTGCCAGCAGCTTGGCGGGGGCGAACACCGGGGAGCTGTTTTTT.

The sample holds one count of this clone. The CDR3 reads CASSLVFGSYEQYF. For the CDR3, the DNA is TGTGCCAGCAGTTTGGTTTTCGGGTCCTACGAGCAGTACTTC. V and J are TRBV28 and TRBJ2-7; D gene uncertain. The CDR3 consists of 14 residues. V shed 3 bases and J shed 1 base, with 10 bases lying between them. Per germline, CDR1 MDHEN and CDR2 SYDVKM.

The chain links TRBV5-1 to TRBJ2-1; TRBD1 agrees at 7 bases. The germline V gene has CDR1 SGHRS and CDR2 YFSETQ. The CDR3 contains 15 residues. The V and J ends lost 3 bases and 6 bases, in that order; junction bases with no gene match: 9. In DNA, the CDR3 is TGCGCCAGCAGCTCCCGGACAGGTAACGTCAATGAGCAGTTCTTC. Its translation is CASSSRTGNVNEQFF.

A note on this clone: Different DNA sequences within this sample yield the same CDR3. The rearrangement uses TRBV7-9 and TRBJ1-5, with D unresolved. Trimming took 1 base from V and 5 from J, leaving 6 bases between them. Germline CDR1 SEHNR, CDR2 FQNEAQ (reference sequence). The length of the CDR3 is 13 residues. The CDR3 loop reads CASSLEEDQPQHF. In DNA, the CDR3 is TGTGCCAGCAGCTTAGAAGAGGATCAGCCCCAGCATTTT.

The chain has TRBV25-1 and TRBJ2-5; 7 bases are a match to TRBD2. This CDR3 has 16 amino acids. The germline gives CDR1 MGHDK, CDR2 SYGVNS. Losses at the gene ends were 5 bases for V and 2 bases for J; bases not matched to a gene: 11. CDR3 amino acids: CASSPPGLSNQETQYF. The CDR3 region has the DNA TGTGCCAGCAGTCCTCCGGGACTATCAAATCAAGAGACCCAGTACTTC.

This chain uses TRBV10-1 with TRBJ1-1; D remains ambiguous. V was shortened by 2 bases and J by 6 bases, with 13 bases between the two germline ends. This CDR3 comprises 14 residues. Germline V lookup: CDR1 WNHNN, CDR2 SYGVQD (reference sequence). The CDR3 sequence: CASSEAKIASEAFF. The DNA of the CDR3 is TGCGCCAGCAGTGAGGCTAAGATTGCTTCTGAAGCTTTCTTT.

The rearrangement links TRBV5-4 to TRBJ2-5, with a possible D match to TRBD1 (6 bases). The CDR3 is made up of 16 amino acids. V lost 0 bases, J lost 5 bases, and 17 bases lay in between. Germline loops: CDR1 SGHNT, CDR2 YYREEE (reference sequence). The CDR3 region is CASSLVTGGLGETQYF. CDR3 DNA sequence: TGTGCCAGCAGCTTGGTGACAGGAGGACTGGGGGAGACCCAGTACTTC.

The chain links TRBV5-1 to TRBJ2-1, with 9 bases identical to TRBD2. Germline assignment: CDR1 SGHRS and CDR2 YFSETQ. CDR3 length: 16 amino acids. V was clipped by 1 base and J by 2 bases; unmatched bases: 4. Here the CDR3 reads CASSLRGRAPYNEQFF. CDR3 coding DNA: TGCGCCAGCAGCTTGCGCGGGAGGGCCCCCTACAATGAGCAGTTCTTC.

J is TRBJ1-5 and V is TRBV6-5; tentatively, D is TRBD1 (6 bases). This CDR3 has 14 amino acids. V lost 6 bases, J lost 7 bases, and 16 bases lay in between. The germline V gene encodes CDR1 MNHEY and CDR2 SVGAGI. The CDR3 protein is CASRRTGSPQPQHF. The CDR3, as DNA: TGTGCCAGCAGACGCACAGGGTCCCCCCAGCCCCAGCATTTT.

This clone was detected once. This rearrangement joins TRBV30 to TRBJ2-1, with 10 bases aligning to TRBD2. Germline V gene sequence: CDR1 GTSNPN, CDR2 SVGIG (reference sequence). The V gene end was trimmed by 3 bases and the J gene end by 8 bases; junction bases not matched to a gene: 10. The CDR3 spans 15 residues. The CDR3 loop is CAWSRTSGLQDEQFF. CDR3 bases: TGTGCCTGGAGCAGGACTAGCGGCCTCCAGGATGAGCAGTTCTTC.

The CDR3 here is CASKQLMEQYF. In DNA, the CDR3 is TGTGCCAGCAAGCAATTGATGGAGCAGTACTTC. The rearrangement uses TRBV5-8 and TRBJ2-7, with unresolved D. Deletions cut 6 bases from V and 7 bases from J, with 11 bases between. The CDR3 spans 11 residues. CDR1 and CDR2 from the germline V gene are SGHTS and YDEGEE.

The genes are TRBV7-9 and TRBJ1-2; 11 bases are a match to TRBD1. V lost 1 base, J lost 2 bases, and 3 bases stayed unmatched. This CDR3 has 16 residues. From germline, CDR1 is SEHNR and CDR2 FQNEAQ (reference sequence). CDR3 DNA sequence: TGTGCCAGCAGCTTAGGCTGGACAGGGGGCAACTATGGCTACACCTTC. It translates to CASSLGWTGGNYGYTF. Full variable domain (missing parts from reference TRBV7-9 and TRBJ1-2): DTGVSQNPRHKITKRGQNVTFRCDPISEHNRLYWYRQTLGQGPEFLTYFQNEAQLEKSRLLSDRFSAERPKGSFSTLEIQRTEQGDSAMYLCASSLGWTGGNYGYTFGSGTRLTVV.

The rearrangement uses TRBV29-1 and TRBJ2-1, with 10 bases identical to TRBD1. The V segment lost 7 bases and the J segment 9 bases; nucleotides outside the gene matches: 12. The CDR3 contains 14 residues. Germline CDR1 is SQVTM and CDR2 is ANQGSEA. The CDR3 DNA is TGCAGCGCCGACCCGGGACAGGGGAGAGGTGAGCAGTTCTTC. This codes for CSADPGQGRGEQFF.

The chain couples TRBV6-6 to TRBJ1-5; 9 nucleotides align to TRBD1. The CDR3 contains 16 residues. CDR1 MNHNY and CDR2 SVGAGI come from the germline V gene (reference sequence). V gave up 6 bases and J gave up 1 base; unmatched junction bases: 7. CDR3 amino acids: CASRSTGTGSNQPQHF. As DNA, the CDR3 is TGTGCCAGCAGGTCCACCGGGACAGGGAGCAATCAGCCCCAGCATTTT.

V is TRBV10-2 and J is TRBJ1-5; maybe TRBD1 (6 bases). Germline assignment: CDR1 WSHSY and CDR2 SAAADI. V was cut by 5 bases and J by 4 bases, with 9 bases left in between. This CDR3 region has 13 residues. CDR3 in amino acids: CASSPQGNQPQHF. The CDR3 coding sequence is TGCGCCAGCAGTCCACAGGGTAATCAGCCCCAGCATTTT.

The V call is TRBV5-6, the J call TRBJ1-3; weak D call: TRBD1 (6 bases). From germline, CDR1 is SGHDT and CDR2 YYEEEE. The CDR3 contains 15 residues. Trimming pared 1 base from V and 1 base from J, leaving 9 bases between. CDR3: CASSLTGRSGNTIYF. The CDR3 DNA reads as TGTGCCAGCAGCTTGACAGGGCGGTCTGGAAACACCATATATTTT.